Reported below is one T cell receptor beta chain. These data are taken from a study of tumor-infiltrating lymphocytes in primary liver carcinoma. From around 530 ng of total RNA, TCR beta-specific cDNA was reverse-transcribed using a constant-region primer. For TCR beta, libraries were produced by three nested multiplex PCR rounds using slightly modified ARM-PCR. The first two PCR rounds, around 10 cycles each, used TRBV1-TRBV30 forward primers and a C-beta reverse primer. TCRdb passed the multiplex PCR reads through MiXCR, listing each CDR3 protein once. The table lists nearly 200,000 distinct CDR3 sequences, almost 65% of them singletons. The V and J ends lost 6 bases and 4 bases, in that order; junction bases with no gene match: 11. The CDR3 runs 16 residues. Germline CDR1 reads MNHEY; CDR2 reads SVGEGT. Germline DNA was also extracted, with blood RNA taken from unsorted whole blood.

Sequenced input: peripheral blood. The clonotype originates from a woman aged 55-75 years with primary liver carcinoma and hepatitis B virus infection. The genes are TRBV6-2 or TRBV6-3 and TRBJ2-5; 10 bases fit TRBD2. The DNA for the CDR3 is TGTGCCAGCAGCCTTACTAGCGGGATTGAGGCAGAGACCCAGTACTTC. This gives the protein CASSLTSGIEAETQYF.